One sample yielded the 17 T cell receptor beta chains listed below, sequenced in a study of T cells in Graves' hyperthyroidism and ophthalmopathy (dated by TCRdb to the late 2010s). Library generation was performed with multiplex PCR. TCRdb names Illumina HiSeq 2000 as the instrument used. The TCR beta CDR3 regions were amplified from the RNA transcripts. The first round of RT-PCR for the TCR CDR3 was performed with the HTBI primer set and the Qiagen OneStep RT-PCR kit. TCRdb applied fastp at Q25 and MiXCR to the public reads, then kept only in-frame beta chains. Each entry is one CDR3 protein sequence, shown with its most common DNA and genes. Across this sample there are a few hundred thousand distinct CDR3 sequences, with roughly 50% seen only once. The ten largest clones capture about 8.3% of the sample. What was sequenced was peripheral blood or thyroid tissue (not recorded which). All receptors derive from a woman under 30 with Graves' hyperthyroidism.

In its sample, this clonotype was seen many times. This rearrangement joins TRBV10-3 to TRBJ2-5; TRBD1 aligns across 9 bases. This CDR3 has 13 amino acids. The germline gives CDR1 ENHRY, CDR2 SYGVKD. The V and J ends lost 10 bases and 5 bases, in that order; junction bases with no gene match: 8. The CDR3 is CATAIGQGETQYF. CDR3 sequence (DNA): TGTGCCACCGCGATCGGACAGGGGGAGACCCAGTACTTC.

This clonotype occurred a few times. CDR3 DNA: TGCGCCAGCAGCTCAGAACTCGACAAGGGTGAGCAGTTCTTC. The encoded protein is CASSSELDKGEQFF. The V gene is TRBV5-1, the J gene TRBJ2-5; D gene ambiguous. Matching the DNA end better, TRBJ2-1 makes the J call doubtful. Germline V gene data show CDR1 as SGHRS and CDR2 as YFSETQ. The CDR3 length is 14 residues.

The chain employs TRBV19 and TRBJ2-7; TRBD1 or TRBD2 may be the D gene (5 bases each). Germline CDR1 LNHDA, CDR2 SQIVND (reference sequence). The CDR3 is 13 residues long. Trimming cost V 8 bases and J 2 bases, with 13 bases left between them. CDR3 in amino acids: CASGRDATYEQYF. The CDR3, as DNA: TGTGCCAGTGGAAGGGACGCGACCTACGAGCAGTACTTC.

CDR3 sequence: CASSRVISSYNEQFF. Here the CDR3 DNA reads TGTGCCAGCAGCCGGGTTATTAGCTCCTACAATGAGCAGTTCTTC. The chain couples TRBV5-5 to TRBJ2-1; D gene uncertain. Trimming stripped 4 bases from V and 0 bases from J, with 11 bases between. The germline V gene encodes CDR1 SGHKS and CDR2 YYEKEE (reference sequence). This CDR3 region has 15 residues. Drawing the rest from reference TRBV5-5 and TRBJ2-1, the complete variable domain is DAGVTQSPTHLIKTRGQQVTLRCSPISGHKSVSWYQQVLGQGPQFIFQYYEKEERGRGNFPDRFSARQFPNYSSELNVNALLLGDSALYLCASSRVISSYNEQFFGPGTRLTVL.

In this sample, this clonotype turned up many times. This chain connects TRBV11-2 to TRBJ2-7; a possible D gene is TRBD1 (5 bases). The CDR3 sequence is 16 residues long. From germline, CDR1 is SGHAT and CDR2 FQNNGV. V lost 2 bases and J lost 0, with 14 bases in between. CDR3 sequence reads: CASSLSRGPSSYEQYF. The CDR3 DNA reads as TGTGCCAGCAGCTTATCTAGGGGTCCTAGCTCCTACGAGCAGTACTTC. Full variable domain (missing parts from reference TRBV11-2 and TRBJ2-7): EAGVAQSPRYKIIEKRQSVAFWCNPISGHATLYWYQQILGQGPKLLIQFQNNGVVDDSQLPKDRFSAERLKGVDSTLKIQPAKLEDSAVYLCASSLSRGPSSYEQYFGPGTRLTVT.

This clonotype was recorded only once. V gene TRBV18 combines with J gene TRBJ2-2; 8 nucleotides line up with TRBD1. The V gene end was trimmed by 5 bases and the J gene end by 1 base; junction bases not matched to a gene: 0. The CDR3 runs to 14 residues. The germline V gene encodes CDR1 KGHSH and CDR2 LQKENI. The CDR3 DNA follows: TGTGCCAGCTCAGACAGGGGGAACACCGGGGAGCTGTTTTTT. Amino acids: CASSDRGNTGELFF.

This clonotype was seen repeatedly, ten times or more. The V gene is TRBV20-1, the J gene TRBJ2-7, with D hard to call. CDR3 length: 14 amino acids. Germline V lookup: CDR1 DFQATT, CDR2 SNEGSKA (reference sequence). The V gene lost 4 bases and the J gene lost 0 bases, with 13 bases spanning the gap. The CDR3 DNA sequence: TGCAGTGCTATAGTCAAAAGTAACTCCTACGAGCAGTACTTC. It encodes CSAIVKSNSYEQYF.

The chain carries TRBV6-5 and TRBJ2-2, with 8 positions matching TRBD2. The CDR3 covers 16 residues. The V gene's germline CDR1 is MNHEY and CDR2 SVGAGI. Trimming at V came to 11 bases and at J to 0 bases, leaving 11 bases not matched to a gene. CDR3 DNA sequence: TGTGCCCCCTTTAGGGCGGGAGGAACGAACACCGGGGAGCTGTTTTTT. Protein: CAPFRAGGTNTGELFF.

This clonotype was seen a handful of times. This chain uses TRBV7-2 with TRBJ2-2; D possibly corresponds to TRBD1 (6 bases). Germline-derived CDR1 and CDR2 are SGHTA and FQGNSA. Trimming cost V 3 bases and J 5 bases, with 10 bases left between them. This CDR3 has 14 residues. The CDR3 DNA reads as TGTGCCAGCAGCTTCCCTACAGGGACCGGGGAGCTGTTTTTT. This sequence encodes CASSFPTGTGELFF.

The rearrangement uses TRBV7-9 and TRBJ2-7; 9 bases line up with TRBD1. Germline CDR1 and CDR2: SEHNR and FQNEAQ (reference sequence). The length of the CDR3 is 13 residues. V gave up 6 bases and J gave up 7 bases; unmatched junction bases: 7. CDR3 residues: CASSSQGAREQYF. The CDR3 bases are TGTGCCAGCAGTTCACAGGGGGCGAGAGAGCAGTACTTC.

The V gene is TRBV19, the J gene TRBJ1-4, with 8 bases fitting TRBD1. Germline trimming cut 3 bases from V and 5 bases from J; bases unmatched to any gene: 8. CDR1 is LNHDA, CDR2 SQIVND, per germline (reference sequence). The CDR3 length is 16 residues. CDR3 DNA: TGTGCCAGTAGTATTTCAGGGGGCGGCGGCAATGAAAAACTGTTTTTT. Protein product: CASSISGGGGNEKLFF.

The table lists this clonotype with a count of one. A clone one base away is much larger, so this may be a read error. The chain employs TRBV2 and TRBJ1-1, with D possibly matching TRBD1 (5 bases). Trimming removed 3 bases from V and 3 bases from J, with 11 bases in between. The CDR3 extends over 14 amino acids. CDR1 and CDR2 from the germline V gene are SNHLY and FYNNEI. The CDR3 coding sequence is TGTGCCAGCAGTGAGGGGGAATTTCACACTGAAGCTTTCTTT. Translating it yields CASSEGEFHTEAFF.

This clonotype occurred many times. Here the CDR3 DNA reads TGTGCCAGCAGTTTCGATGGGCAAATCCAGCATTTT. This gives the protein CASSFDGQIQHF. The chain combines TRBV27 with TRBJ1-5, with D uncertain. Germline CDR1 MNHEY, CDR2 SMNVEV (reference sequence). The CDR3 spans 12 residues. Trimming pared 3 bases from V and 12 bases from J, leaving 12 bases between.

This chain joins TRBV20-1 and TRBJ2-7; TRBD1 is a possible D gene (6 bases). From germline, CDR1 is DFQATT and CDR2 SNEGSKA (reference sequence). This CDR3 spans 14 amino acids. V lost 6 bases to trimming and J lost 2 bases, with 17 bases between them. This chain's CDR3 is CSASRPGQAYEQYF. CDR3 nucleotide sequence: TGCAGTGCCAGCAGGCCGGGACAAGCCTACGAGCAGTACTTC.

This clonotype came up once. V is TRBV24-1 and J is TRBJ2-5, with TRBD2 matching 14 bases. Judging by the DNA end, TRBJ2-1 fits better; the J call may be wrong. The CDR3 loop spans 16 amino acids. Germline values: CDR1 KGHDR, CDR2 SFDVKD. CDR3 sequence reads: CATSDPWGTSGSEQFF. CDR3 sequence (DNA): TGTGCCACCAGTGATCCATGGGGGACTAGCGGGAGTGAGCAGTTCTTC.

This clonotype was detected only a few times. This chain links TRBV18 with TRBJ1-1; D not certain. Germline V gene lookup returns CDR1 KGHSH and CDR2 LQKENI. This CDR3 has 14 amino acids. The V gene lost 1 base and the J gene lost 0 bases, with 6 bases spanning the gap. DNA for the CDR3: TGTGCCAGCTCACCACTACAGCTGAACACTGAAGCTTTCTTT. This encodes CASSPLQLNTEAFF.

A single count supports this clonotype. A much larger clonotype is one base distant, so this may be a read error. The chain couples TRBV29-1 to TRBJ1-4; unclear D gene. The CDR3 totals 13 residues. Germline V lookup: CDR1 SQVTM, CDR2 ANQGSEA. Trimming pared 4 bases from V and 2 bases from J, leaving 8 bases between. CDR3 sequence (DNA): TGCAGCGTTGTAGAGCAGACTAATGAAAAACTGTTTTTT. It translates to CSVVEQTNEKLFF.